Listed below are T cell receptor beta chains from one sample, sequenced in a study of regulatory T cells in long-lasting Graves disease. TCRdb re-derived calls from the multiplex PCR reads in MiXCR, one entry per CDR3 protein. The sample carries about 220,000 distinct CDR3 sequences, 15% to 20% recorded once. These same data were also listed under a study on T cells in Graves' hyperthyroidism and ophthalmopathy.

Sequencing used peripheral blood mononuclear cells (PBMCs), obtained at new diagnosis, from a patient treated with antithyroid drugs. The receptors here all came from a woman in her 30s with Graves disease. Each CDR3 is given with its conserved first and last residue. A D gene is named only where the DNA matches it firmly. Size values are once, few and many counts, or a class for expanded clones, and some rows have none.

abundance: many; len: 15; j_gene: TRBJ1-1; d_gene: -; v_gene: TRBV11-3; CDR3aa: CASSSRGGKNTEAFF; CDR3nt: TGTGCCAGCAGCTCGAGGGGGGGGAAGAACACTGAAGCTTTCTTT
abundance: few; len: 15; j_gene: TRBJ2-2; d_gene: TRBD2; v_gene: TRBV7-3; CDR3aa: CASSLTGLAGGELFF; CDR3nt: TGTGCCAGCAGCTTAACGGGACTAGCTGGCGGGGAGCTCTTTTTT
abundance: few; len: 13; j_gene: TRBJ1-2; d_gene: TRBD1; v_gene: TRBV20-1; CDR3aa: CSARGQGKSGYTF; CDR3nt: TGCAGTGCTCGGGGACAGGGGAAATCTGGCTACACCTTC
abundance: many; len: 15; j_gene: TRBJ2-7; d_gene: TRBD1; v_gene: TRBV20-1; CDR3aa: CSARGPGGQGYEQYF; CDR3nt: TGCAGTGCTAGGGGGCCGGGGGGACAGGGCTACGAGCAGTACTTC
abundance: many; len: 16; j_gene: TRBJ2-5; d_gene: TRBD1; v_gene: TRBV7-2; CDR3aa: CASSSSPTGVQETQYF; CDR3nt: TGTGCCAGCAGCTCGTCCCCCACAGGGGTTCAAGAGACCCAGTACTTC
abundance: few; len: 15; j_gene: TRBJ1-5; d_gene: TRBD1; v_gene: TRBV29-1; CDR3aa: CSVVLTGGFDQPQHF; CDR3nt: TGCAGCGTTGTCCTCACAGGGGGCTTTGATCAGCCCCAGCATTTT
abundance: many; len: 13; j_gene: TRBJ1-5; d_gene: -; v_gene: TRBV28; CDR3aa: CASSWRGVSPQHF; CDR3nt: TGTGCCAGCAGCTGGAGGGGGGTCTCGCCCCAGCATTTT
abundance: -; len: 14; j_gene: TRBJ2-3; d_gene: TRBD1; v_gene: TRBV30; CDR3aa: CALTGGAGTDTQYF; CDR3nt: TGTGCCTTGACAGGGGGCGCCGGCACAGATACGCAGTATTTT
abundance: -; len: 15; j_gene: TRBJ1-6; d_gene: -; v_gene: TRBV5-4; CDR3aa: CASSFAGTYNSPIHF; CDR3nt: TGTGCCAGCAGCTTTGCAGGGACCTATAATTCACCCATCCACTTT
abundance: many; len: 14; j_gene: TRBJ2-1; d_gene: -; v_gene: TRBV9; CDR3aa: CASSVAPSYNEQFF; CDR3nt: TGTGCCAGCAGCGTAGCACCCTCCTACAATGAGCAGTTCTTC
abundance: few; len: 15; j_gene: TRBJ1-6; d_gene: -; v_gene: TRBV7-2; CDR3aa: CASRVPGHKHSPLHF; CDR3nt: TGTGCCAGCAGGGTGCCGGGCCACAAGCATTCACCCCTCCACTTT
abundance: few; len: 16; j_gene: TRBJ1-2; d_gene: TRBD1; v_gene: TRBV14; CDR3aa: CASSPLDRDRGYGYTF; CDR3nt: TGTGCCAGCAGCCCGCTCGACCGGGACAGGGGCTATGGCTACACCTTC
abundance: many; len: 14; j_gene: TRBJ1-6; d_gene: -; v_gene: TRBV19; CDR3aa: CASSISGLKSPLHF; CDR3nt: TGTGCCAGTAGTATTTCCGGACTGAAATCACCCCTCCACTTT
abundance: many; len: 13; j_gene: TRBJ1-1; d_gene: -; v_gene: TRBV12-3/TRBV12-4; CDR3aa: CASSFMQNTEAFF; CDR3nt: TGTGCCAGCAGTTTCATGCAGAACACTGAAGCTTTCTTT
abundance: many; len: 14; j_gene: TRBJ1-2; d_gene: -; v_gene: TRBV28; CDR3aa: CASSFSYPNYGYTF; CDR3nt: TGTGCCAGCAGTTTTAGCTATCCTAACTATGGCTACACCTTC
abundance: many; len: 15; j_gene: TRBJ2-7; d_gene: TRBD2; v_gene: TRBV7-9; CDR3aa: CASSLIAGGSYEQYF; CDR3nt: TGTGCCAGCAGCTTGATAGCGGGAGGCTCCTACGAGCAGTACTTC
abundance: many; len: 13; j_gene: TRBJ2-6; d_gene: -; v_gene: TRBV27; CDR3aa: CASSISGANVLTF; CDR3nt: TGTGCCAGCAGCATCTCTGGGGCCAACGTCCTGACTTTC
abundance: -; len: 14; j_gene: TRBJ2-7; d_gene: TRBD1; v_gene: TRBV28; CDR3aa: CAIRRTGVFYEQYF; CDR3nt: TGTGCCATCAGGCGGACAGGGGTTTTCTACGAGCAGTACTTC
abundance: many; len: 16; j_gene: TRBJ2-1; d_gene: TRBD1; v_gene: TRBV5-6; CDR3aa: CASSWGDRESYNEQFF; CDR3nt: TGTGCCAGCAGCTGGGGGGACAGGGAATCTTACAATGAGCAGTTCTTC